The clone carrying this TCR beta chain came up many times. Its specificity is not known. A universal primer site was incorporated via template switching, and the cDNA contained unique molecular identifiers. In TCRdb, the 5' RACE reads were re-called with MiXCR into one record per CDR3 protein. Seen here are hundreds of thousands of distinct CDR3 sequences, just over 7% observed once, and the top ten hold less than 2%. Trimming removed 4 bases from V and 3 bases from J, with 11 bases in between. The germline V gene encodes CDR1 ENHRY and CDR2 SYGVKD. The CDR3 extends over 14 amino acids. Donors were all healthy Caucasians. The data derive from a study of identical twins. Study-wide results and caveats: Zero-insertion results could be subject to partial confounding by invariant MAIT and iNKT cells.

In addition, the sample was reused for a study of yellow fever vaccine responses in identical twins. That source reports: Twins' vaccine T cell responses were reported to seem partly convergent and partly personalized.

Sample: PBMCs. J is TRBJ2-3 and V is TRBV10-3, with no clear D. This clonotype was obtained from a woman under 30 in good health. The CDR3 loop reads CAISVNSVTDTQYF. The CDR3 nucleotides read TGTGCCATCAGTGTTAACAGTGTTACAGATACGCAGTATTTT.